This T cell receptor (beta chain) was sequenced for a study of blood T cell repertoires in COVID-19. Study overall: Italy, Spain and the United States were the sources of the convalescent and acute COVID-19 samples.

Trimming cost V 2 bases and J 8 bases; bases outside gene matches: 8. The germline V gene encodes CDR1 KGHSH and CDR2 LQKENI. This CDR3 region has 15 residues. As handled by the study authors: The assay estimated nucleated cells by amplifying reference gene primers. TCRdb's table, derived via immunoSEQ multiplex PCR, lists solely in-frame clones and lacks some. The DNA was the basis for D and trimming; V, J and clone size are from that table. The table records roughly 50,000 clones, 90% of them present only once. This TCR was recovered from a man between 65 and 85 years old with acute or convalescent COVID-19. The specimen was peripheral blood. The J gene is TRBJ1-4, the V gene TRBV18; 7 nucleotides align to TRBD1. Here the CDR3 reads CASSPRQGSSEKLFF. DNA for the CDR3: TGTGCCAGCTCACCAAGACAGGGTTCCTCAGAAAAACTGTTTTTT.